This TCR beta chain stems from a study of shared clonotypes between healthy human individuals. Profiled with immunoSEQ multiplex PCR; TCRdb holds only in-frame clones, not every one. The sample consists of 2 million to 2.5 million clones, around 95% of them appearing once. The material sequenced was naive CD4+ T cells sorted from blood. The subset here: CD45RA+ positively selected. This TCR was recovered from a man aged 18-30 years in good health.

The CDR3 is CASSRRLSYEQYF. The DNA for the CDR3 is TGTGCCAGCAGCCGCAGGCTATCCTACGAGCAGTACTTC. The chain carries TRBV2 and TRBJ2-7; D remains unclear. V lost 6 bases, J lost 1 base, and 10 bases lay in between. Looked up from germline, CDR1 is SNHLY and CDR2 is FYNNEI. The length of the CDR3 is 13 residues.